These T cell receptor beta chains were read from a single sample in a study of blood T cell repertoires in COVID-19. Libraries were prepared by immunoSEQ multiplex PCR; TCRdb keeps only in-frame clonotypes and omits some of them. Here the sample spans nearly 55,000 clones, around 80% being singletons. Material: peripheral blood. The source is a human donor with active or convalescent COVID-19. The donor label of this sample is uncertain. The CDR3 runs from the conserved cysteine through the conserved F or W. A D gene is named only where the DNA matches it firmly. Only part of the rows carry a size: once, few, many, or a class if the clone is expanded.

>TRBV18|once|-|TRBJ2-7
CASSPPKGHNEQYF
TGTGCCAGCTCACCACCAAAGGGGCACAACGAGCAGTACTTC
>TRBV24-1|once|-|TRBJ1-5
CATSDDHPTRPQHF
TGTGCCACCAGTGACGACCACCCGACACGGCCCCAGCATTTT
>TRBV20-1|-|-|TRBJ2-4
CSASSQLGQLAKNIQYF
TGCAGTGCTAGTTCTCAACTCGGACAGCTAGCCAAAAACATTCAGTACTTC
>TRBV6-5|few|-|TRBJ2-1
CASSYRAGVYNEQFF
TGTGCCAGCAGTTACCGCGCGGGCGTATACAATGAGCAGTTCTTC
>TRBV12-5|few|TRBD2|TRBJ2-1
CASGLLLAGSYNEQFF
TGTGCTAGTGGTTTGTTGCTAGCGGGAAGCTACAATGAGCAGTTCTTC
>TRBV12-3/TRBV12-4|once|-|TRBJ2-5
CASSLGVSGTQYF
TGTGCCAGCAGTTTAGGTGTTAGTGGGACCCAGTACTTC
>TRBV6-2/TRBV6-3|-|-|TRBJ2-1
CASSPLDEQFF
TGTGCCAGCAGCCCCCTTGATGAGCAGTTCTTC
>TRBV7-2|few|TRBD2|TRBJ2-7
CASSQTSGRGGEQYF
TGTGCCAGCAGTCAGACTAGCGGGAGGGGGGGGGAGCAGTACTTC
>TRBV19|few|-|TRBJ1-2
CASRTHDNPHGYTF
TGTGCCAGTAGAACTCATGACAATCCCCATGGCTACACCTTC
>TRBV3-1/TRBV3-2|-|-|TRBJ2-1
CASSSRGGWAGGTYNEQFF
TGTGCCAGCAGCTCCCGGGGCGGGTGGGCCGGGGGTACCTACAATGAGCAGTTCTTC
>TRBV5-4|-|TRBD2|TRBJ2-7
CASSSTQRETYEQYF
TGTGCCAGCAGCTCCACCCAGCGGGAGACGTACGAGCAGTACTTC
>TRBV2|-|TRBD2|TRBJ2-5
CASSALAGGLETQYF
TGTGCCAGCAGTGCGCTTGCGGGAGGGCTAGAGACCCAGTACTTC
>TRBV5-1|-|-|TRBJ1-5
CASSLAGEGQPQHF
TGCGCCAGCAGCTTGGCCGGGGAGGGACAGCCCCAGCATTTT
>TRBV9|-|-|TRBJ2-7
CASSSPVEGLGYEQYF
TGTGCCAGCAGCTCACCGGTAGAGGGTCTCGGCTACGAGCAGTACTTC
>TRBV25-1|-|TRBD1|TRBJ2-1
CASKGTGRLEIGNEQFF
TGTGCCAGCAAAGGGACAGGACGTCTTGAGATTGGCAATGAGCAGTTCTTC
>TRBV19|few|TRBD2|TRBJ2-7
CASTRSVTSGRAYEQYF
TGTGCCAGTACCCGTTCCGTAACTAGCGGGAGGGCATACGAGCAGTACTTC
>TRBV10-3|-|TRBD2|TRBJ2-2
CAIGAGGSGTGELFF
TGTGCCATCGGAGCGGGAGGGTCCGGGACCGGGGAGCTGTTTTTT
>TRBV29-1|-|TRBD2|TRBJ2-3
CSVDGLAGGTDTQYF
TGCAGCGTTGACGGGCTAGCGGGAGGCACAGATACGCAGTATTTT
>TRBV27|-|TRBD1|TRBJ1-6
CASSLTGAVGSPLHF
TGTGCCAGCAGTTTGACAGGGGCGGTTGGATCACCCCTCCACTTT
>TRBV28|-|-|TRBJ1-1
CASSGVGGAGGEAFF
TGTGCCAGCAGTGGGGTCGGGGGGGCCGGCGGTGAAGCTTTCTTT
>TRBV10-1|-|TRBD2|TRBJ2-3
CASSALAGGTDTQYF
TGCGCCAGCAGTGCACTAGCGGGGGGCACAGATACGCAGTATTTT
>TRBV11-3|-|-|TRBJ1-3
CVSSLMETPGNTIYF
TGTGTCAGCAGCTTAATGGAGACACCGGGGAACACCATATATTTT
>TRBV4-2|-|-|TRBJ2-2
CASSPGNSRTGELFF
TGTGCCAGCAGCCCGGGTAACTCAAGGACCGGGGAGCTGTTTTTT
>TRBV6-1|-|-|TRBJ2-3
CASSDSVVPTDTQYF
TGTGCCAGCAGTGATTCGGTGGTCCCCACAGATACGCAGTATTTT
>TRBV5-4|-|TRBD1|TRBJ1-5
CASSSGTGRNQPQHF
TGTGCCAGCAGTTCCGGGACAGGGCGCAATCAGCCCCAGCATTTT
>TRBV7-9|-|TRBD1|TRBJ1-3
CASSLLLDRGRGAGNTIYF
TGTGCCAGCAGCCTCCTCCTGGACAGGGGACGGGGAGCTGGAAACACCATATATTTT
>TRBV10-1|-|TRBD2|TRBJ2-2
CASKQAGGPPGELFF
TGCGCCAGCAAACAAGCGGGAGGGCCCCCCGGGGAGCTGTTTTTT
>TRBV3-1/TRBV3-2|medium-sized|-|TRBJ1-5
CASSHTGNQPQHF
TGTGCCAGCAGCCACACAGGGAATCAGCCCCAGCATTTT
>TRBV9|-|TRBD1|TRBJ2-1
CASSVEGGRDEQFF
TGTGCCAGCAGCGTAGAAGGGGGCCGGGATGAGCAGTTCTTC
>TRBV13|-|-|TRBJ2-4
CASSFPGAKNIQYF
TGTGCCAGCAGCTTCCCCGGGGCCAAAAACATTCAGTACTTC
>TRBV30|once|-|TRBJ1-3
CAWSVSVGNTIYF
TGTGCCTGGAGTGTATCCGTAGGAAACACCATATATTTT
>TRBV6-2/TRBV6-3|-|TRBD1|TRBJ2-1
CASSKAPGQGFGEQFF
TGTGCCAGCAGCAAGGCCCCGGGACAGGGGTTCGGTGAGCAGTTCTTC
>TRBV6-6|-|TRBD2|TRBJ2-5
CASTGLAGVETQYF
TGTGCCAGCACCGGACTAGCGGGAGTGGAGACCCAGTACTTC
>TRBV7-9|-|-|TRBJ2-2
CASSLGLVAELFF
TGTGCCAGCAGCTTAGGGTTGGTAGCGGAGCTGTTTTTT
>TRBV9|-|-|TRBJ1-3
CASSVDPQGSHSGNTIYF
TGTGCCAGCAGCGTGGACCCTCAGGGGAGCCACTCTGGAAACACCATATATTTT
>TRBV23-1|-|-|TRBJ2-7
CASSQSGPEGHEGEQYF
TGCGCCAGCAGTCAATCGGGGCCGGAGGGCCATGAGGGCGAGCAGTACTTC
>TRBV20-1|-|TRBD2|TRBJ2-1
CSARGLADYYNEQFF
TGCAGTGCTCGTGGACTAGCGGACTACTACAATGAGCAGTTCTTC
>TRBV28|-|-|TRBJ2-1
CASIIPRTNEQFF
TGTGCCAGCATCATACCCAGAACCAATGAGCAGTTCTTC
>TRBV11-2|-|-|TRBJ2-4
CASSLIGGSAKNIQYF
TGTGCCAGCAGCTTAATTGGGGGGTCGGCCAAAAACATTCAGTACTTC
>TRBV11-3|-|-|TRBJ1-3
CASSLNLGNTIYF
TGTGCCAGCAGCTTAAATCTTGGAAACACCATATATTTT
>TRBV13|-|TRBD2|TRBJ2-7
CASSAWTSGIYEQYF
TGTGCCAGCAGCGCATGGACTAGCGGGATATACGAGCAGTACTTC
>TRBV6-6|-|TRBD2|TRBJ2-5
CASVVAGGETQYF
TGTGCCAGTGTGGTAGCGGGAGGAGAGACCCAGTACTTC
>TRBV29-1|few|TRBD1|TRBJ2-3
CSVDDRGDTQYF
TGCAGCGTTGATGACAGGGGGGATACGCAGTATTTT
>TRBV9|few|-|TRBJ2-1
CASSVAGFVFEQFF
TGTGCCAGCAGCGTAGCGGGATTTGTTTTTGAGCAGTTCTTC
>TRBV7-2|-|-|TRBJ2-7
CAGTRSGEQYF
TGTGCCGGCACCCGGTCTGGCGAGCAGTACTTC
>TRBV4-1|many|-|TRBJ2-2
CASSQDRSSLDTGELFF
TGCGCCAGCAGCCAAGATCGAAGCTCCCTAGACACCGGGGAGCTGTTTTTT
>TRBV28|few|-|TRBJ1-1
CASTSTQPLYEAFF
TGTGCCAGCACCAGTACACAGCCTCTTTATGAAGCTTTCTTT
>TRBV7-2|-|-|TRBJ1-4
CASSFKRGGEEKLFF
TGTGCCAGCAGCTTTAAAAGGGGCGGAGAAGAAAAACTGTTTTTT
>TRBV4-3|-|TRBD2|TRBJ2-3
CASGGTRNTDTQYF
TGCGCCAGCGGCGGGACTAGGAACACAGATACGCAGTATTTT
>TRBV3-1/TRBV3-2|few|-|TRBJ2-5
CASSQGGEETQYF
TGTGCCAGCAGCCAAGGGGGGGAAGAGACCCAGTACTTC
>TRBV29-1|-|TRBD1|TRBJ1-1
CSGHRTGGFTEAFF
TGCAGCGGACACCGGACAGGGGGATTCACTGAAGCTTTCTTT
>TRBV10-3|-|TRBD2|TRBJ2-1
CAISGDREGYNEQFF
TGTGCCATCAGTGGGGACCGGGAGGGATACAATGAGCAGTTCTTC
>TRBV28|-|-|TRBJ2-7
CASRSTIPSSYEQYF
TGTGCCAGCAGATCGACCATTCCTAGCTCCTACGAGCAGTACTTC
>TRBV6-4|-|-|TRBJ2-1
CASSDVGTGRDEQFF
TGTGCCAGCAGTGACGTGGGGACTGGTAGGGATGAGCAGTTCTTC